This TCR beta chain was identified in a study of spatial heterogeneity in lung cancer. The CDR3 loop spans 14 amino acids. The V end lost 5 bases, the J end lost 3 bases, and 12 bases lay between the germline ends. Regarding time point: blood at routine non-recurrence follow-up after resection. This clonotype was picked up many times. TCRdb re-derived calls from the 5' RACE reads in MiXCR, one entry per CDR3 protein. Here the sample spans over 95,000 distinct CDR3 sequences, less than 14% being singletons. The clonotype was recovered from a female donor with early-stage non-small cell lung cancer. The chain employs TRBV12-3 or TRBV12-4 and TRBJ2-3; possible D gene TRBD1, 5 bases. Sequenced here: PBMCs, sampled at follow-up. The CDR3 loop reads CASSLGAGTDTQYF. CDR3 in DNA: TGTGCCAGCAGTCTTGGGGCAGGGACAGATACGCAGTATTTT.